The rows below give T cell receptor beta chains drawn from one sample of a study of T-cell memory formation after mild COVID-19. TCRdb passed the 5' RACE reads through MiXCR, listing each CDR3 protein once. The sample carries around 200,000 distinct CDR3 sequences, about 9.2% recorded once. Sequences were obtained from PBMCs or a T cell subset sorted from them (not recorded which). Receptors were obtained from a young man who had mild COVID-19 (a few samples of this study predate the infection). Cell type and time point are not known. Each CDR3 is given with its conserved first and last residue. The D gene is left open where the match is weak. Clone size is shown for a subset of rows, as once, few, many or a class of expanded clone.

clone size,J gene,D gene,V gene,CDR3 DNA,CDR3 protein
many,TRBJ2-5,NA,TRBV10-3,TGTGCCATCAGTGAGCAACAAGAGACCCAGTACTTC,CAISEQQETQYF
NA,TRBJ2-7,TRBD1,TRBV28,TGTGCCAGCAGTAACCGGGACAGATCCGAGCAGTACTTC,CASSNRDRSEQYF
many,TRBJ1-1,NA,TRBV5-6,TGTGCCAGCAGCTCAGGGAGTCGTCCGGGTAACACTGAAGCTTTCTTT,CASSSGSRPGNTEAFF
NA,TRBJ2-2,NA,TRBV5-1,TGCGCCAGCAGCTTGATTTACAGCCCCACCGGGGAGCTGTTTTTT,CASSLIYSPTGELFF
many,TRBJ2-2,NA,TRBV24-1,TGTGCCACCGAAGGGGAGAACACCGGGGAGCTGTTTTTT,CATEGENTGELFF
few,TRBJ1-1,TRBD1,TRBV5-6,TGTGCCAGCAGCCCCACAGGGGGAATGACTGAAGCTTTCTTT,CASSPTGGMTEAFF
few,TRBJ2-5,NA,TRBV5-1,TGCGCCAGCAGCGGAGGGGCTGTAGAGACCCAGTACTTC,CASSGGAVETQYF
NA,TRBJ1-1,NA,TRBV20-1,TGCAGTTTCCCGGAAGCTTTCTTT,CSFPEAFF
few,TRBJ1-5,TRBD1,TRBV7-2,TGTGCCAGCAGCTTTTATGGGACAGGTGATCAGCCCCAGCATTTT,CASSFYGTGDQPQHF
NA,TRBJ2-7,NA,TRBV6-6,TGTGCCAGCAGTCAGCAGGGTTTACCTGCCTACGAGCAGTACTTC,CASSQQGLPAYEQYF
few,TRBJ2-3,TRBD1,TRBV12-3/TRBV12-4,TGTGCCAGCAGTGGGACAGGGGTGGGACCAGATACGCAGTATTTT,CASSGTGVGPDTQYF
many,TRBJ2-7,NA,TRBV5-1,TGCGCCAGCAGCTTGGGCGGGACAGACAACTACGAGCAGTACTTC,CASSLGGTDNYEQYF
NA,TRBJ2-5,TRBD2,TRBV11-2,TGTGCCAGCAGCTTGAATAGCGGGGGAGGAGAGACCCAGTACTTC,CASSLNSGGGETQYF
few,TRBJ1-2,NA,TRBV10-1,TGCGCCAGCGCGGAGGGGCCTGGCTATGGCTACACCTTC,CASAEGPGYGYTF
many,TRBJ1-1,NA,TRBV18,TGTGCCAGCTCACCAGGGCAGAACACTGAAGCTTTCTTT,CASSPGQNTEAFF
few,TRBJ1-1,NA,TRBV18,TGTGCCAGCTCACCATGGATCTCAGGCACTGAAGCTTTCTTT,CASSPWISGTEAFF
NA,TRBJ1-5,NA,TRBV19,TGTGCCAGTAGTGGGGGGGTTAGGCAAACACAGCCCCAGCATTTT,CASSGGVRQTQPQHF
NA,TRBJ2-1,TRBD1,TRBV7-2,TGTGCCAGCAGCCAAAGACCGGGACAGGGGACCTACAATGAGCAGTTCTTC,CASSQRPGQGTYNEQFF
few,TRBJ1-4,NA,TRBV4-3,TGCGCCAGCAGCCAAGAAAGAAGTGCGGAAAAACTGTTTTTT,CASSQERSAEKLFF
many,TRBJ2-7,TRBD1,TRBV4-3,TGCGCCAGTTCCCGGGACAGAGACTACGAGCAGTACTTC,CASSRDRDYEQYF
NA,TRBJ2-1,TRBD2,TRBV20-1,TGCAGTGCTGGAGCGGGGGGGGAGAACAATGAGCAGTTCTTC,CSAGAGGENNEQFF
NA,TRBJ2-2,TRBD1,TRBV7-9,TGTGCCAGCAGTTCGGGACAGGGATACGGGGAGCTGTTTTTT,CASSSGQGYGELFF
NA,TRBJ1-3,TRBD1,TRBV5-1,TGCGCCAGCAGCCACACCGACAGGGGTTTTGGAAACACCATATATTTT,CASSHTDRGFGNTIYF
NA,TRBJ1-3,NA,TRBV7-9,TGTGCCAGCAGCTTAGCTCCGACCTCTGGAAACACCATATATTTT,CASSLAPTSGNTIYF
many,TRBJ2-7,NA,TRBV12-3/TRBV12-4,TGTGCCAGCAGTTTTAGTAGGTCAAACTCCTACGAGCAGTACTTC,CASSFSRSNSYEQYF
NA,TRBJ2-2,TRBD2,TRBV5-1,TGCGCCAGCAGCTTTACTAGCGGGGGGGCCTGGAACACCGGGGAGCTGTTTTTT,CASSFTSGGAWNTGELFF
many,TRBJ2-5,NA,TRBV5-1,TGCGCCAGCAGCTCCGGGACCGAACTAAAAGAGACCCAGTACTTC,CASSSGTELKETQYF
many,TRBJ2-1,NA,TRBV24-1,TGTGCCACCAGTGATAACGCGGGGAGCTCCTACAATGAGCAGTTCTTC,CATSDNAGSSYNEQFF
few,TRBJ1-1,NA,TRBV7-2,TGTGCCAGCAGCTTATATGGGGGCTTGGGCACTGAAGCTTTCTTT,CASSLYGGLGTEAFF
NA,TRBJ2-1,NA,TRBV29-1,TGCAGCGTTGCGGGCGGGGCCAGGGGGAGGTACAATGAGCAGTTCTTC,CSVAGGARGRYNEQFF
few,TRBJ2-5,NA,TRBV24-1,TGTGCCACCAGTGATTTGAGGGGGGCGGGAGAGACCCAGTACTTC,CATSDLRGAGETQYF
NA,TRBJ2-3,NA,TRBV7-9,TGTGCCAGCAGCTTCCGGACCGGGAATACGCAGTATTTT,CASSFRTGNTQYF
few,TRBJ2-5,NA,TRBV6-5,TGTGCCAGCAGTACGGTCTCGGGGTTCCAAGAGACCCAGTACTTC,CASSTVSGFQETQYF
few,TRBJ1-5,NA,TRBV12-3/TRBV12-4,TGTGCCAGCAGCAGAGGGAACACCCAAAGCAATCAGCCCCAGCATTTT,CASSRGNTQSNQPQHF
many,TRBJ2-5,TRBD1,TRBV5-1,TGTGCCAGCAGCGGACAGGGGGGGGAGACCCAGTACTTC,CASSGQGGETQYF
few,TRBJ1-6,TRBD1,TRBV7-2,TGTGCCAGCAGCTTAAGGACAGGGGGGTCACCCCTCCACTTT,CASSLRTGGSPLHF
few,TRBJ2-3,TRBD2,TRBV10-3,TGTGCCATCAGTGCGACTAGCGGGGTAACAGATACGCAGTATTTT,CAISATSGVTDTQYF
NA,TRBJ1-3,NA,TRBV4-3,TGCGCCAGCAGCCAAGTTGAGTGGGGAAACACCATATATTTT,CASSQVEWGNTIYF
many,TRBJ2-1,NA,TRBV24-1,TGTGCCACCAGTGATTTGTACCGTTCTGGGAACAATGAGCAGTTCTTC,CATSDLYRSGNNEQFF
few,TRBJ2-1,TRBD1,TRBV11-1,TGTGCCAGCAGCACACAGGGGGCGAGAGTTGAGCAGTTCTTC,CASSTQGARVEQFF
few,TRBJ2-7,NA,TRBV6-5,TGTGCCAGCAGACGGGGACGAGACTACGAGCAGTACTTC,CASRRGRDYEQYF
few,TRBJ1-1,NA,TRBV29-1,TGCAGCGTTGGTCTCAGGGTTGACACTGAAGCTTTCTTT,CSVGLRVDTEAFF
few,TRBJ2-5,NA,TRBV5-1,TGCGCCAGCAGCTTACAACTCGGGGAGACCCAGTACTTC,CASSLQLGETQYF
NA,TRBJ1-1,NA,TRBV27,TGTGCCAGCAGTTTGGGAACGGCCGGGAACACTGAAGCTTTCTTT,CASSLGTAGNTEAFF
few,TRBJ1-4,NA,TRBV11-2,TGTGCCAGCAGCTTATCTACTATCGGGGAAAAACTGTTTTTT,CASSLSTIGEKLFF
few,TRBJ2-5,NA,TRBV9,TGTGCCAGCACCAGGGGAGTGGGAGAGACCCAGTACTTC,CASTRGVGETQYF
many,TRBJ2-3,NA,TRBV20-1,TGCAGTGCTAGATGGGGCGGGGATACGCAGTATTTT,CSARWGGDTQYF
NA,TRBJ1-1,NA,TRBV20-1,TGCAGTGCTAGAGACCCCGGGACGATGACTGAAGCTTTCTTT,CSARDPGTMTEAFF
few,TRBJ1-1,NA,TRBV2,TGTGCCAGCAGTCGTAGAGCAGGGATGAACACTGAAGCTTTCTTT,CASSRRAGMNTEAFF
NA,TRBJ2-5,NA,TRBV6-6,TGTGCCAGCGGGGACATTCTCGAGACCCAGTACTTC,CASGDILETQYF
NA,TRBJ1-2,TRBD1,TRBV5-1,TGCGCCAGCAGGGACAGGGGGCGCGAAGGCTACACCTTC,CASRDRGREGYTF
NA,TRBJ1-5,NA,TRBV18,TGTGCCAGCTCACTCCGGGACAACAATCAGCCCCAGCATTTT,CASSLRDNNQPQHF
NA,TRBJ2-1,NA,TRBV6-1,TGTGCCAGCAGACCAACAGGGACGGGGATCTCCTACAATGAGCAGTTCTTC,CASRPTGTGISYNEQFF
few,TRBJ2-3,TRBD2,TRBV7-9,TGTGCCAGCAGCGCCAAACCTAGCGGGGGGTACACAGATACGCAGTATTTT,CASSAKPSGGYTDTQYF
few,TRBJ1-2,TRBD1,TRBV6-6,TGTGCCAGCAGGAAGACGGGACAGGAATATGGCTACACCTTC,CASRKTGQEYGYTF
few,TRBJ1-1,NA,TRBV25-1,TGTGCCAGCAGTGAATCCTTGGGCTATCCTGAAGCTTTCTTT,CASSESLGYPEAFF
NA,TRBJ2-1,TRBD2,TRBV18,TGTGCCAGCTCCGGGACTAGGTCCTACAATGAGCAGTTCTTC,CASSGTRSYNEQFF
NA,TRBJ1-4,NA,TRBV7-6,TGTGCCAGCAGCCCAATGGGGGGAGTTGAAAAACTGTTTTTT,CASSPMGGVEKLFF